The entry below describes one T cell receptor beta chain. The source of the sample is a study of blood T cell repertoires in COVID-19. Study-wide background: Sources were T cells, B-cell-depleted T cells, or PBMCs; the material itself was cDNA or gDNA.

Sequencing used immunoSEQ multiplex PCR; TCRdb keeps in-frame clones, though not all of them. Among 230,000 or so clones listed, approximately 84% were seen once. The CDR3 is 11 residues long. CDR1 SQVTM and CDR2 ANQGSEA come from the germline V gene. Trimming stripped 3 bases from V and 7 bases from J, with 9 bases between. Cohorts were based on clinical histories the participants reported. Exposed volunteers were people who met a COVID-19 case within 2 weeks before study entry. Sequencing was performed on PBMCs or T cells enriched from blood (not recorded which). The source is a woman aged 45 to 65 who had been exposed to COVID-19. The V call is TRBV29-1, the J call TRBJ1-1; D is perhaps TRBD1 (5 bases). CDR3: CSVEGGSEAFF. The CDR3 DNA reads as TGCAGCGTTGAGGGGGGGAGTGAAGCTTTCTTT.